This record covers a single T cell receptor beta chain. This clone was recorded a few times. The clone's antigen remains unknown. No base quality values were provided; no much bigger clone lies one nucleotide off. The immunoSEQ Assay was used to sequence TCR beta CDR3 regions from DNA. The study's processing was this. T cell density was computed as TCR beta template counts normalized to usable DNA estimated by amplifying housekeeping genes. Using the preseqR package, richness was estimated by extrapolating to 120,000 templates for tissue samples and 400,000 templates for PBMC samples. Clonality was defined by subtracting Pielou's evenness from one. Tissue-enriched TCRs were identified through differential abundance testing performed on productive amino-acid clonotypes, with a minimum total count of 5 and an alpha of 0.1. Repertoire overlap between compartments was quantified with the Jaccard Index and Morisita Overlap Index. GLIPH clustered TCR beta CDR3s with public tetramer-defined viral CDR3s; viral motifs required at least three viral sequences plus V-gene enrichment. The clones in this table, taken by TCRdb from immuneACCESS, are in-frame only. Not every clone is retained; where verified, under half of the shortfall comes from an unresolved V gene, and the cause of the rest is unknown. V, J and clone size derive from that table, while D and trimming were established from the DNA sequence. This sample gives 6,000 or so clones in total; 14% to 15% of them show up just once. The top ten hold 4% to 5.5% of the sample.

Uninvolved adjacent lung was taken at least 2 cm from the tumor margin and confirmed free of atypia by two independent pathologists. At diagnosis, tumor, uninvolved tumor-adjacent lung and peripheral blood were collected and then preserved as a mix of FFPE and fresh-frozen material. The data are from a study of T cells in localized non-small cell lung cancer (dated by TCRdb to 2020 to 2021). Regarding the study in general: The study analyzed T cell repertoires of hundreds of early-stage NSCLC patients, comparing tumors and uninvolved tumor-adjacent lungs. The cohort consisted of approximately 240 treatment-naive NSCLC patients whose localized lung tumors had been resected. NSCLC patients had a mean age of roughly 66 years, and about 140 were male and around 110 female. The full study reports these points: The highest T cell clonality was observed in uninvolved tumor-adjacent lung, where clonality exceeded that of tumor, suggesting that antigenic responses were more focused in uninvolved tumor-adjacent lung. Because the study design was exploratory, TCR variables were selected using unadjusted p-values without false-discovery rate correction. A median of approximately 55 of the top 100 tumor clones were detected in paired uninvolved adjacent lung, and 28 of these tumor clones were also found among the top 100 clones of the paired uninvolved adjacent lung. Because multi-region tumor sequencing was not done, intratumor heterogeneity could not be ruled out. Higher blood T cell density associated with longer overall survival, while higher adjacent-lung clonality associated with shorter survival.

The germline ends are 17 bases apart after V is trimmed by 6 bases and J by 5 bases. For CDR1 and CDR2, the germline V gene lists MNHGY and SAAAGT. There are 14 amino acids in the CDR3, from cysteine to phenylalanine inclusive. Left in the record is the CDR3 DNA by itself, 42 bases read in frame from the first base. The rearrangement combines TRBV6-8 with TRBJ2-7; the D gene is unclear. This receptor was obtained from a male donor at least 60 years old with stage II squamous cell lung carcinoma. This specimen was normal lung tissue next to the tumor, taken before any cancer treatment. The CDR3 protein: CASRPALISDEQYF. At the DNA level, the sequence is TGTGCCAGCAGACCCGCCCTGATAAGCGACGAGCAGTACTTC.